This T cell receptor beta chain was found in a study of T cell repertoires in ileal Crohn's disease. The wider study: Patients had a median approximately 7.2-year disease duration, and less than 40% were active smokers.

Sequenced by immunoSEQ multiplex PCR; TCRdb stores in-frame clones only, minus some. The table shows approximately 8,200 clones, with about three quarters occurring only once. The V and J ends lost 1 base and 4 bases respectively, with 19 bases between them. The CDR3 is made up of 17 amino acids. Germline-derived CDR1 and CDR2 are MGHRA and YSYEKL. The sequence derives from an adult with Crohn's disease. The gene calls are TRBV4-1 and TRBJ1-2, with D possibly TRBD1 on 6 matching bases. Sequencing was done on a sample of ileal tissue. DNA of the CDR3: TGCGCCAGCAGCCAAGGTTGGACAGCCTCAGTCGGCTATGGCTACACCTTC. It yields the protein CASSQGWTASVGYGYTF.